The present TCR beta chain was sequenced within a study of blood T cell repertoires in COVID-19. This clone was seen just once. The CDR3 spans 17 residues. Germline values: CDR1 ENHRY, CDR2 SYGVKD. V lost 2 bases to trimming and J lost 4 bases, with 15 bases between them. Clones were sequenced by immunoSEQ multiplex PCR, and TCRdb holds only the in-frame ones, with some missing. The sample records 250,000 to 300,000 clones, around 80% being singletons. The rearrangement links TRBV10-3 to TRBJ2-6; possibly TRBD1 for D (5 bases). The sample taken for sequencing was peripheral blood. The clonotype was recovered from a man older than 75 with acute or convalescent COVID-19. The CDR3 reads CAISEGAGYSGANVLTF. CDR3 DNA: TGTGCCATCAGTGAGGGGGCAGGGTATTCCGGGGCCAACGTCCTGACTTTC.